This entry lists 26 T cell receptor beta chains sequenced from one sample in a study of cytomegalovirus exposure and HLA in healthy donors. Primers: 60 Vbeta forward and 13 Jbeta reverse. Method: immunoSEQ multiplex PCR; TCRdb's copy keeps in-frame clones and lacks some. The table includes about 120,000 clones, roughly four fifths detected once. Sequenced input: PBMCs. Every receptor here comes from a middle-aged man in good health and CMV-seronegative.

This clone was found a few times. The chain uses TRBV28 and TRBJ2-3, with D possibly matching TRBD2 (5 bases). Germline-derived CDR1 and CDR2 are MDHEN and SYDVKM. The ends were cut back, 4 bases at V and 3 bases at J, with 8 bases in the middle. This CDR3 has 13 amino acids. As DNA, the CDR3 is TGTGCCAGCAGTTCCCGGACTACAGATACGCAGTATTTT. Its protein is CASSSRTTDTQYF.

The V gene is TRBV7-2, the J gene TRBJ2-5; no clear D. The V gene lost 4 bases and the J gene lost 5 bases, with 11 bases spanning the gap. Germline CDR1 reads SGHTA; CDR2 reads FQGNSA. This CDR3 is built from 13 residues. DNA of the CDR3: TGTGCCAGCAGCTGGAAGAGGTGGGAGACCCAGTACTTC. Encoded protein: CASSWKRWETQYF.

This clone was seen only a few times. DNA of the CDR3: TGTGCCAGCTCACCTACAGGACTAGGCTACGAGCAGTACTTC. It yields the protein CASSPTGLGYEQYF. V is TRBV18 and J is TRBJ2-7, with 7 nucleotides matching TRBD2. CDR1 is KGHSH and CDR2 is LQKENI in the germline V gene. The V gene end was trimmed by 3 bases and the J gene end by 3 bases; junction bases not matched to a gene: 5. The CDR3 has 14 amino acids.

The chain uses TRBV11-2 and TRBJ1-1; possibly TRBD1 for D (6 bases). This CDR3 is built from 15 residues. Germline V gene data show CDR1 as SGHAT and CDR2 as FQNNGV. V was clipped by 1 base and J by 1 base, with 10 bases between them. This CDR3 reads CASSLVGQPNTEAFF. CDR3 DNA: TGTGCCAGCAGCTTAGTAGGACAGCCGAACACTGAAGCTTTCTTT.

To note about this clone: An end of the junction does not agree with germline; a read error may underlie this. Other DNA sequences from this sample encode an identical CDR3 as well. The rearrangement joins TRBV5-1 to TRBJ2-6; tentatively, D is TRBD1 (5 bases). The CDR3 totals 14 residues. CDR1 is SGHRS, CDR2 YFSETQ, per germline. For the CDR3, the DNA is TGCGCCAGCAGCTCAAGCTCTGGGGCCAACGGCCTGACTTTC. It translates to CASSSSSGANGLTF.

The chain links TRBV19 to TRBJ1-1; no clear D. The CDR3 covers 16 residues. Trimming left V 5 bases short and J 1 base short, with 17 bases between. Germline V lookup: CDR1 LNHDA, CDR2 SQIVND (reference sequence). The CDR3 loop reads CASSPQTRRGNTEAFF. In DNA, the CDR3 is TGTGCCAGTAGTCCCCAGACGCGGCGGGGGAACACTGAAGCTTTCTTT.

The count of this clone is one. The chain uses TRBV5-1 and TRBJ2-7; D is possibly TRBD2 (7 bases). The germline V gene encodes CDR1 SGHRS and CDR2 YFSETQ. The V gene lost 3 bases and the J gene lost 1 base, with 20 bases spanning the gap. The CDR3 sequence is 17 residues long. The CDR3: CASSSRLGGGTSYEQYF. The DNA of the CDR3 is TGCGCCAGCAGCTCAAGGTTGGGGGGGGGCACTTCCTACGAGCAGTACTTC.

The chain couples TRBV5-4 to TRBJ2-7; D might be TRBD1 (6 bases). V was shortened by 4 bases and J by 2 bases, with 10 bases between the two germline ends. Germline-derived CDR1 and CDR2 are SGHNT and YYREEE (reference sequence). This CDR3 spans 13 amino acids. The CDR3 here is CASSLDRAYEQYF. The CDR3, as DNA: TGTGCCAGCAGCCTGGACAGAGCCTACGAGCAGTACTTC.

This clone has a single count. The rearrangement links TRBV4-1 to TRBJ2-1; 15 bases match TRBD2. Trimming at V came to 4 bases and at J to 3 bases, leaving 7 bases not matched to a gene. Germline CDR1 and CDR2: MGHRA and YSYEKL. This CDR3 has 18 residues. The DNA of the CDR3 is TGCGCCAGCAGCCCGCGGACTAGCGGGGGGGCCAACTACAATGAGCAGTTCTTC. The encoded protein is CASSPRTSGGANYNEQFF.

This clone occurred a few times. Written as DNA, the CDR3 is TGTGCCAGCAGTGAGCTCGGGACTAGCGGCACAGATACGCAGTATTTT. Its translation: CASSELGTSGTDTQYF. J is TRBJ2-3 and V is TRBV2; 10 nucleotides agree with TRBD2. Germline V gene data show CDR1 as SNHLY and CDR2 as FYNNEI. This CDR3 comprises 16 residues. V shed 3 bases and J 1 base; nucleotides not matched to a gene: 4.

The chain recombines TRBV27 with TRBJ1-5; 8 nucleotides align to TRBD1. The junction had 4 bases not matched to a gene; V was cut back by 2 bases and J by 7 bases. CDR1 and CDR2 from the germline V gene are MNHEY and SMNVEV (reference sequence). The CDR3 is 14 amino acids. As DNA, the CDR3 is TGTGCCAGCAGTTTAAAAGACAGGGGCCAGCCCCAGCATTTT. The encoded protein is CASSLKDRGQPQHF.

The CDR3 spells CASSPLSSYGYTF. The CDR3 nucleotides read TGTGCCAGTAGTCCGTTGTCGTCGTATGGCTACACCTTC. The chain is built from TRBV19 and TRBJ1-2; D uncertain. The CDR3 loop spans 13 amino acids. Trimming removed 5 bases from V and 5 bases from J, with 12 bases in between. Germline CDR1 LNHDA, CDR2 SQIVND (reference sequence). Full variable domain (missing parts from reference TRBV19 and TRBJ1-2): DGGITQSPKYLFRKEGQNVTLSCEQNLNHDAMYWYRQDPGQGLRLIYYSQIVNDFQKGDIAEGYSVSREKKESFPLTVTSAQKNPTAFYLCASSPLSSYGYTFGSGTRLTVV.

V usage is TRBV5-1 and J usage is TRBJ1-2, with 8 bases matching TRBD1. V trimming: 0 bases; J trimming: 9 bases; junction bases outside the gene matches: 4. There are 13 residues in the CDR3. CDR1 is SGHRS and CDR2 is YFSETQ in the germline V gene. CDR3 sequence (DNA): TGCGCCAGCAGCTTGGGCCAGGGGGCGAGCTACACCTTC. Translation gives CASSLGQGASYTF.

The chain joins TRBV7-9 to TRBJ1-1; a weak D match, TRBD1 (6 bases). This CDR3 comprises 13 residues. Deletions cut 1 base from V and 4 bases from J, with 7 bases between. Looked up from germline, CDR1 is SEHNR and CDR2 is FQNEAQ (reference sequence). The CDR3 loop reads CASSLVGATEAFF. The CDR3 region has the DNA TGTGCCAGCAGCTTAGTGGGGGCCACTGAAGCTTTCTTT. Combining the CDR3 with reference TRBV7-9 and TRBJ1-1 gives the whole variable domain DTGVSQNPRHKITKRGQNVTFRCDPISEHNRLYWYRQTLGQGPEFLTYFQNEAQLEKSRLLSDRFSAERPKGSFSTLEIQRTEQGDSAMYLCASSLVGATEAFFGQGTRLTVV.

V and J are TRBV5-4 and TRBJ2-7; D may be TRBD1 (8 bases). The CDR3 is made up of 15 amino acids. Germline V CDR1 and CDR2: SGHNT, YYREEE (reference sequence). The V end lost 4 bases, the J end lost 2 bases, and 16 bases lay between the germline ends. DNA for the CDR3: TGTGCCAGCAGCGGGAGGGGACAGGTTCCCTACGAGCAGTACTTC. This sequence encodes CASSGRGQVPYEQYF. The full variable domain, with the rest looked up from reference TRBV5-4 and TRBJ2-7, is ETGVTQSPTHLIKTRGQQVTLRCSSQSGHNTVSWYQQALGQGPQFIFQYYREEENGRGNFPPRFSGLQFPNYSSELNVNALELDDSALYLCASSGRGQVPYEQYFGPGTRLTVT.

This clone was seen only once. The CDR3 sequence is CASSLAVGYNEQFF. The DNA of the CDR3 is TGTGCCAGTAGCCTAGCAGTTGGGTACAATGAGCAGTTCTTC. This rearrangement joins TRBV19 to TRBJ2-1; the D gene is possibly TRBD2 (5 bases). This CDR3 has 14 residues. The V and J ends lost 6 bases and 4 bases respectively, with 13 bases between them. Germline CDR1 is LNHDA and CDR2 is SQIVND (reference sequence).

The rearrangement joins TRBV19 to TRBJ1-2, with no clear D. The CDR3 is 14 residues long. The germline V gene encodes CDR1 LNHDA and CDR2 SQIVND (reference sequence). Trimming removed 5 bases at V and 4 bases at J, with 14 bases between. This CDR3 is CASSLDPGTYGYTF. CDR3 nucleotides: TGTGCCAGTAGTCTGGACCCGGGAACCTATGGCTACACCTTC.

The chain recombines TRBV6-5 with TRBJ2-1, with unresolved D. Germline lookup yields CDR1 MNHEY and CDR2 SVGAGI. V was clipped by 7 bases and J by 0 bases, with 13 bases between them. The CDR3 length is 15 residues. The CDR3 protein is CASTPAPSSYNEQFF. Written as DNA, the CDR3 is TGTGCCAGCACCCCGGCTCCTAGCTCCTACAATGAGCAGTTCTTC.

The chain is built from TRBV6-1 and TRBJ2-1, with D possibly matching TRBD2 (5 bases). The length of the CDR3 is 12 residues. Trimming stripped 6 bases from V and 9 bases from J, with 12 bases between. The V gene's germline CDR1 is MNHNS and CDR2 SASEGT. CDR3 sequence: CASRGRGFEQFF. The CDR3 DNA reads TGTGCCAGCAGGGGGAGAGGGTTTGAGCAGTTCTTC.

The V gene is TRBV19, the J gene TRBJ1-2, with 7 bases that match TRBD1. This CDR3 is 16 amino acids long. The germline CDR1 and CDR2 sequences are LNHDA and SQIVND (reference sequence). V lost 5 bases to trimming and J lost 8 bases; unmatched junction nucleotides: 17. The CDR3 bases are TGTGCCAGTAGTCCGGGTTCGGGACAGTTCCTCCGAGGCTACACCTTC. It is translated as CASSPGSGQFLRGYTF.

This clone occurred once. The V and J genes are TRBV5-4 and TRBJ1-3; D is perhaps TRBD1 (5 bases). The CDR3 has 15 residues. Germline V lookup: CDR1 SGHNT, CDR2 YYREEE (reference sequence). V was clipped by 0 bases and J by 0 bases, with 7 bases between them. Here the CDR3 DNA reads TGTGCCAGCAGCTTGGGACAGCCCTCTGGAAACACCATATATTTT. Its translation is CASSLGQPSGNTIYF.

V usage is TRBV5-1 and J usage is TRBJ2-1; 9 bases are a match to TRBD1. V lost 0 bases to trimming and J lost 8 bases; unmatched junction nucleotides: 9. The CDR3 spans 16 residues. Germline lookup yields CDR1 SGHRS and CDR2 YFSETQ. CDR3 in amino acids: CASSLAAGQGKDEQFF. In DNA form, the CDR3 reads TGCGCCAGCAGCTTGGCCGCAGGACAGGGGAAGGATGAGCAGTTCTTC.

Comments on this clone: The same CDR3 can be traced to other DNA sequences in this sample. The chain joins TRBV6-8 to TRBJ2-1; tentatively, D is TRBD2 (6 bases). This CDR3 comprises 15 residues. Trimming cost V 11 bases and J 7 bases, with 24 bases left between them. From germline, CDR1 is MNHGY and CDR2 SAAAGT. The DNA of the CDR3 is TGTGCCGGATCATTGGGGGGAGAAGTTGGTAATGAGCAGTTCTTC. Protein: CAGSLGGEVGNEQFF.

The chain couples TRBV7-8 to TRBJ2-7, with a possible D match to TRBD2 (5 bases). The CDR3 contains 15 residues. V lost 1 base and J 3 bases, leaving 13 bases between the germline ends. Germline CDR1 SGHVS, CDR2 FQNEAQ. CDR3 sequence (DNA): TGTGCCAGCAGCTTAGGAGGAGGCTCCCTCTACGAGCAGTACTTC. Translation: CASSLGGGSLYEQYF.

The rearrangement uses TRBV7-2 and TRBJ2-7; a weak D match, TRBD2 (7 bases). Trimming took off 5 bases at V and 1 base at J, with 15 bases between the two ends. Germline CDR1 and CDR2: SGHTA and FQGNSA. The CDR3 has 15 residues. DNA of the CDR3: TGTGCCAGCAGCAGGGGGGGAGGCCGATCCTACGAGCAGTACTTC. This sequence encodes CASSRGGGRSYEQYF.

The gene calls are TRBV9 and TRBJ1-1; perhaps TRBD1 as D (6 bases). The CDR3 has 18 residues. V lost 4 bases to trimming and J lost 2 bases, with 24 bases between them. Germline CDR1 and CDR2: SGDLS and YYNGEE. Written as DNA, the CDR3 is TGTGCCAGCAGCTCACCCCCGGGGGGCTACTCGGAAAACACTGAAGCTTTCTTT. Translating gives CASSSPPGGYSENTEAFF. Using reference TRBV9 and TRBJ1-1 for the parts outside the CDR3, the full variable domain is DSGVTQTPKHLITATGQRVTLRCSPRSGDLSVYWYQQSLDQGLQFLIQYYNGEERAKGNILERFSAQQFPDLHSELNLSSLELGDSALYFCASSSPPGGYSENTEAFFGQGTRLTVV.